Sequencing of this T cell receptor (beta chain) was carried out in a study of T cell responses to AZD1222 COVID-19 vaccine. Clones were read by immunoSEQ multiplex PCR, and TCRdb kept only the in-frame ones, dropping some. The table includes about 140,000 clones, more than 85% detected once. Deletions cut 3 bases from V and 7 bases from J, with 9 bases between. Germline V gene sequence: CDR1 LNHNV, CDR2 YYDKDF (reference sequence). This CDR3 spans 12 amino acids. Some second doses came at about 4 weeks and others at about 12 weeks; these were pooled. The source was peripheral blood, collected 28 days after the second AZD1222 dose. This receptor was taken from an adult who received the AZD1222 COVID-19 vaccine. This rearrangement joins TRBV15 to TRBJ2-5; D unresolved. CDR3 sequence: CATSSLVGTQYF. The CDR3 nucleotides read TGTGCCACCAGCAGTTTAGTCGGGACCCAGTACTTC.